These 6 T cell receptor beta chains were all obtained from the same sample, sequenced in a study of shared clonotypes between healthy human individuals. Assay: immunoSEQ multiplex PCR; the TCRdb copy retains only in-frame clones and omits some. The sample has about 650,000 clones, less than 97% seen once. Terminally differentiated effector memory CD45RA+ cells were excluded from the naive CD8 cells, which were CD45RO-negative and positively selected for CCR7. Sequenced sample: naive CD8+ T cells sorted from blood. Source of these receptors: a woman aged 25 to 39 in good health.

This clone was detected once. The chain carries TRBV4-1 and TRBJ1-2; a possible D gene is TRBD1 (6 bases). The CDR3 totals 15 residues. V was shortened by 2 bases and J by 5 bases, with 15 bases between the two germline ends. Germline CDR1 reads MGHRA; CDR2 reads YSYEKL. The CDR3 nucleotides read TGCGCCAGCAGCCAACCCCGAGCGGACAGATATGGCTACACCTTC. Encoded protein: CASSQPRADRYGYTF.

The rearrangement links TRBV27 to TRBJ2-1; D is perhaps TRBD1 (5 bases). Trimming cost V 1 base and J 7 bases, with 17 bases left between them. CDR3 length equals 16 residues. Germline V gene data show CDR1 as MNHEY and CDR2 as SMNVEV (reference sequence). The CDR3 region is CASSLYPGPTGNEQFF. DNA of the CDR3: TGTGCCAGCAGTTTATACCCCGGCCCCACAGGTAATGAGCAGTTCTTC.

The gene calls are TRBV19 and TRBJ2-7, with TRBD1 identical over 7 bases. Per germline, CDR1 LNHDA and CDR2 SQIVND (reference sequence). V lost 3 bases, J lost 5 bases, and 4 bases stayed unmatched. CDR3 length: 13 amino acids. The CDR3 region is CASSMTGTNEQYF. DNA for the CDR3: TGTGCCAGTAGTATGACAGGGACCAACGAGCAGTACTTC.

The gene calls are TRBV1 and TRBJ2-1; the table's D gene call, TRBD2, was not cross checked with the DNA. TRBV1 is reported as a pseudogene. The CDR3 loop spans 16 amino acids. The CDR3 nucleotides are TGCACCAGCAGCCCCCCAAGCGGGAGGGATTACAATGAGCAGTTCTTC. Amino acid sequence: CTSSPPSGRDYNEQFF.

This clone was observed a single time. The chain links TRBV5-4 to TRBJ2-7, with TRBD2 matching 10 bases. Germline CDR1 reads SGHNT; CDR2 reads YYREEE (reference sequence). The CDR3 loop spans 15 amino acids. J gave up 2 bases and V 4 bases, and 6 bases lay outside the gene matches. CDR3 loop: CASSLGTSATYEQYF. CDR3 DNA sequence: TGTGCCAGCAGCCTCGGGACTAGCGCTACCTACGAGCAGTACTTC. Full variable domain (remainder filled in from reference TRBV5-4 and TRBJ2-7): ETGVTQSPTHLIKTRGQQVTLRCSSQSGHNTVSWYQQALGQGPQFIFQYYREEENGRGNFPPRFSGLQFPNYSSELNVNALELDDSALYLCASSLGTSATYEQYFGPGTRLTVT.

The chain combines TRBV5-8 with TRBJ1-1, with unresolved D. This CDR3 comprises 14 residues. Trimming stripped 2 bases from V and 0 bases from J, with 8 bases between. Germline CDR1 SGHTS, CDR2 YDEGEE. CDR3 sequence reads: CASSFAQMNTEAFF. The CDR3 nucleotides are TGTGCCAGCAGCTTTGCGCAGATGAACACTGAAGCTTTCTTT.